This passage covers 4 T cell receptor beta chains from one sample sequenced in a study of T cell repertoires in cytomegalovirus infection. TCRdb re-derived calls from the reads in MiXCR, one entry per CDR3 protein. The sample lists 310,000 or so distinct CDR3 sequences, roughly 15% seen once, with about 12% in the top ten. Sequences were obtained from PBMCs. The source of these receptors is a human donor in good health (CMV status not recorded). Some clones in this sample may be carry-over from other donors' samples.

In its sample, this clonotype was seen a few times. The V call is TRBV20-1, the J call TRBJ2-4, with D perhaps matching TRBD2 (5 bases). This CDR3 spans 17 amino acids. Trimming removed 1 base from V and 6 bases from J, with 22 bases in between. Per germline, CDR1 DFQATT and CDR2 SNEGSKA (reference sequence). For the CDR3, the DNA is TGCAGTGCTAGAGCAGACTATCCGAAAAACGTCGGAAACATTCAGTACTTC. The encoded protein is CSARADYPKNVGNIQYF.

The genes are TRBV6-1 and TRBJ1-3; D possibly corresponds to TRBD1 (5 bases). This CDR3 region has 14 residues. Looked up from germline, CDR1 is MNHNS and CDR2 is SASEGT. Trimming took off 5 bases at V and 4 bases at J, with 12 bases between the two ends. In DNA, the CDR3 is TGTGCCAGCAGTTTCCGGGACGTCGGAAACACCATATATTTT. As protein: CASSFRDVGNTIYF.

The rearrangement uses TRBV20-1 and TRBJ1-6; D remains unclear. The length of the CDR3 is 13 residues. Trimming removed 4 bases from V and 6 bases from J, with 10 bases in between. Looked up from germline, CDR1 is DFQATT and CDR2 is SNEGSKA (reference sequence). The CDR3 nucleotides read TGCAGTGCTAACTACAGACCTAATTCACCCCTCCACTTT. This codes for CSANYRPNSPLHF.

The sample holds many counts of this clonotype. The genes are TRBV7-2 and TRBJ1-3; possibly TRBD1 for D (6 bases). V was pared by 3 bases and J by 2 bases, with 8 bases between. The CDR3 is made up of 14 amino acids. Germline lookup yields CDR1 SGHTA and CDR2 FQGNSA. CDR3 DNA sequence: TGTGCCAGCAGCTTTGGACAGACTGGAAACACCATATATTTT. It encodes CASSFGQTGNTIYF.